A few counts support the clone carrying this T cell receptor beta chain. Its antigen remains unknown. This sample was included in a study of blood T cells in healthy people across ages. Findings and limits, study-wide: Possibly confounding the expanded clonotype changes was the fact that donor CMV status was unknown.

Alongside a J-beta primer mix, a sample-barcoded 5' primer served in a second PCR lasting about 6 to 12 cycles. TCRdb fed the 5' RACE reads into MiXCR, producing one record per CDR3 protein. The sample records 1.8 million or so distinct CDR3 sequences, about two fifths being singletons. Looked up from germline, CDR1 is SEHNR and CDR2 is FQNEAQ (reference sequence). Trimming took 3 bases from V and 3 from J; bases not matched to a gene: 10. The CDR3 is 17 amino acids. This receptor was taken from a human donor in good health. This sequence joins TRBV7-9 and TRBJ1-2; TRBD1 matches at 10 bases. The sequenced sample consisted of blood. Written as DNA, the CDR3 is TGTGCCAGCAGCTTCAAGGGGACAGGGGATTATGACTATGGCTACACCTTC. Its translation: CASSFKGTGDYDYGYTF.